A single sample is the source of the 8 T cell receptor beta chains below, sequenced in a study of T cells in Graves' hyperthyroidism and ophthalmopathy. Using RNA transcripts as the source, TCR beta CDR3 regions were amplified. First-round RT-PCR with HTBI primers amplified the TCR CDR3 region. TCRdb reprocessed the multiplex PCR reads with MiXCR, giving one entry per CDR3 protein. The sample has more than 500,000 distinct CDR3 sequences, approximately 16% seen once. The sample comprised blood. Every receptor here comes from a woman aged 25-40 years with Graves' ophthalmopathy.

This clonotype was picked up a small number of times. The chain combines TRBV5-1 with TRBJ2-1; 7 nucleotides line up with TRBD1. CDR1 and CDR2 from the germline V gene are SGHRS and YFSETQ. This CDR3 is built from 14 residues. The junction had 2 bases not matched to a gene; V was cut back by 4 bases and J by 1 base. DNA for the CDR3: TGCGCCAGCAGCGCGACAGGGTCCTACAATGAGCAGTTCTTC. The encoded protein is CASSATGSYNEQFF.

The DNA for the CDR3 is TGTGCCAGCTCACCACTGCTTTTTCCCGTTGGGGGATACACTGAAGCTTTCTTT. Translation gives CASSPLLFPVGGYTEAFF. The V call is TRBV18, the J call TRBJ1-1, with D tentatively TRBD1 (5 bases). This CDR3 has 18 residues. CDR1 is KGHSH and CDR2 is LQKENI in the germline V gene. The V gene lost 1 base and the J gene lost 3 bases, with 21 bases spanning the gap.

This clonotype was seen a handful of times. This chain connects TRBV10-3 to TRBJ2-7; the D gene is possibly TRBD1 (5 bases). Trimming stripped 0 bases from V and 6 bases from J, with 12 bases between. In germline, CDR1 is ENHRY, CDR2 SYGVKD. CDR3 size: 14 residues. The DNA for the CDR3 is TGTGCCATCAGTGAGTCGGCAGGGTCCGGCGAGCAGTACTTC. Translating it yields CAISESAGSGEQYF.

The gene calls are TRBV20-1 and TRBJ1-6, with 9 bases fitting TRBD1. This CDR3 has 15 amino acids. The germline CDR1 and CDR2 sequences are DFQATT and SNEGSKA (reference sequence). V lost 3 bases to trimming and J lost 9 bases; unmatched junction nucleotides: 9. The CDR3 region is CSASRMTGGISPLHF. The CDR3 bases are TGCAGTGCTAGTCGTATGACAGGGGGAATTTCACCCCTCCACTTT.

This clonotype has ten or more counts. The chain recombines TRBV20-1 with TRBJ2-7; 7 nucleotides line up with TRBD1. After removal of 0 bases from V and 4 bases from J, the junction contained 6 bases not matched to a gene. This CDR3 spans 14 amino acids. Germline-derived CDR1 and CDR2 are DFQATT and SNEGSKA (reference sequence). CDR3 loop: CSARDAQGKYEQYF. As DNA, the CDR3 is TGCAGTGCTAGAGATGCACAGGGGAAGTACGAGCAGTACTTC.

The rearrangement links TRBV6-2 or TRBV6-3 to TRBJ1-6, with D hard to call. The CDR3 contains 13 residues. The V end lost 0 bases, the J end lost 7 bases, and 4 bases lay between the germline ends. In germline, CDR1 is MNHEY, CDR2 SVGEGT. The CDR3 bases are TGTGCCAGCAGTTACTCGGAGAATTCACCCCTCCACTTT. This translates into CASSYSENSPLHF.

J is TRBJ2-7 and V is TRBV15; weak D call: TRBD1 (6 bases). Trimming took off 4 bases at V and 2 bases at J, with 9 bases between the two ends. From germline, CDR1 is LNHNV and CDR2 YYDKDF (reference sequence). The length of the CDR3 is 13 residues. In nucleotides, the CDR3 is TGTGCCACCAGCATCCAGGGGACCTACGAGCAGTACTTC. As protein: CATSIQGTYEQYF.

This clonotype has a handful of counts. The V and J genes are TRBV10-2 and TRBJ2-4, with D possibly matching TRBD2 (6 bases). Germline loops: CDR1 WSHSY, CDR2 SAAADI. This CDR3 spans 15 amino acids. V gave up 3 bases and J gave up 5 bases, with 14 bases separating them. The CDR3 region is CASSDRRDSENIQYF. CDR3 in DNA: TGCGCCAGCAGTGATAGGAGGGATAGCGAAAACATTCAGTACTTC.